The present TCR beta chain was sequenced within a study of regulatory T cells in long-lasting Graves disease. This clonotype came up a few times. HTBI primers from iRepertoire and Arm-PCR of CDR3 regions yielded the TCR beta libraries. TCRdb analysed the multiplex PCR reads with MiXCR anew, one entry per CDR3 protein. The table has about 460,000 distinct CDR3 sequences, less than 15% seen once. The CDR3 runs to 14 residues. Per germline, CDR1 MNHEY and CDR2 SMNVEV (reference sequence). V lost 8 bases and J lost 4, with 14 bases in between. Time point defined: newly diagnosed GD, antithyroid drugs for less than 3 months. PBMC-extracted RNA yielded the TCR library. The same specimen was also included in a second study, on T cells in Graves' hyperthyroidism and ophthalmopathy.

J is TRBJ1-4 and V is TRBV27, with TRBD1 as a possible D gene (5 bases). The source material was peripheral blood mononuclear cells (PBMCs), sampled at new diagnosis, from a patient treated with antithyroid drugs. The TCR originated in a woman aged 45-59 years with Graves disease. CDR3 coding DNA: TGTGCCAGCCGGGATGGGGCCATTAATGAAAAACTGTTTTTT. Translation: CASRDGAINEKLFF.